This TCR beta chain was observed in a study of cytotoxic CD8 clonotypes in ibrutinib-treated CLL. About the research overall: Response was recorded as partial in approximately 24 patients and complete in 2; at median roughly 63 months, approximately 15 remained remitted and around 12 had progressed. Mean yields were around 260,000 productive templates and 90,000 to 95,000 productive rearrangements per sample.

A word on this clone: What it recognizes is unknown.

Libraries were prepared by immunoSEQ multiplex PCR; TCRdb keeps only in-frame clonotypes and omits some of them. There are about 29,000 clones in the sample; approximately 85% occur only once, and 8% lies in the top ten. Germline CDR1 is SGDLS and CDR2 is YYNGEE. CDR3 length: 12 residues. Trimming pared 3 bases from V and 12 bases from J, leaving 13 bases between. Study-wide results and limits: Before falling back toward baseline at progression, clonality had risen at the time of ibrutinib response. Clonality correlated strongly with circulating CD8+ T cells and exceeded age-matched healthy donors at baseline.

The TCR sequence derives from a human donor with chronic lymphocytic leukemia. Sequencing was performed on PBMCs, taken after 24 months of ibrutinib treatment. The J gene is TRBJ2-1, the V gene TRBV9; tentative D call: TRBD1 (5 bases). This chain's CDR3 is CASSAPTDRQFF. The DNA for the CDR3 is TGTGCCAGCAGCGCACCGACTGACAGGCAGTTCTTC.